The clone carrying this T cell receptor beta chain was seen many times. Its antigen is currently unknown. These data are taken from a study of T-cell reconstitution after alpha-beta-depleted transplantation in children. Germline-derived CDR1 and CDR2 are LGHNA and YNFKEQ. This CDR3 comprises 15 residues. After removal of 3 bases from V and 0 bases from J, the junction contained 1 base not matched to a gene. Study-wide points: Counts and diversity of T cells one year after transplant came mostly from newly produced T cells.

Preparation of the TCRbeta library used unique molecular identifiers. One entry per CDR3 protein, called by TCRdb with MiXCR from the PCR reads. The sample shows about 200,000 distinct CDR3 sequences, roughly 8.1% of them seen only once. The receptor was derived from a male patient aged 2-15 years who had a stem cell transplant for acute myeloid leukemia, so the T cells may come from the graft donor. The genes are TRBV4-2 and TRBJ2-3; TRBD2 agrees at 9 bases. Material: PBMCs, mostly from graft donor cells, obtained 360 days after TCRalphabeta/CD19-depleted stem cell transplant. CDR3: CASSQGTSSTDTQYF. The DNA for the CDR3 is TGTGCCAGCAGCCAGGGGACTAGCAGCACAGATACGCAGTATTTT.